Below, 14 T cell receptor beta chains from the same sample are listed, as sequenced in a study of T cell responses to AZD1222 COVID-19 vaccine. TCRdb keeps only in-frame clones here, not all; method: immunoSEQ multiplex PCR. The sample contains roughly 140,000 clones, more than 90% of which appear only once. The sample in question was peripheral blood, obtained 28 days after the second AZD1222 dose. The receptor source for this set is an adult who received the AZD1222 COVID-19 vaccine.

The CDR3, as DNA: TGTGCCAGCAGCTTGGTCGCGGGAGAATCCGGGGAGCTGTTTTTT. It specifies CASSLVAGESGELFF. The J gene is TRBJ2-2, the V gene TRBV5-4; TRBD2 aligns across 7 bases. Germline CDR1 and CDR2: SGHNT and YYREEE (reference sequence). V lost 0 bases, J lost 6 bases, and 5 bases stayed unmatched. The CDR3 extends over 15 amino acids.

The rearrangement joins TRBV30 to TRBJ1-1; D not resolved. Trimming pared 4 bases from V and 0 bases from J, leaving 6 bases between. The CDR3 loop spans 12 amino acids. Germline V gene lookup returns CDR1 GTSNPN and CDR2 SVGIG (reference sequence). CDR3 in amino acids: CAWTNLNTEAFF. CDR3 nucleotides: TGTGCCTGGACCAACCTGAACACTGAAGCTTTCTTT.

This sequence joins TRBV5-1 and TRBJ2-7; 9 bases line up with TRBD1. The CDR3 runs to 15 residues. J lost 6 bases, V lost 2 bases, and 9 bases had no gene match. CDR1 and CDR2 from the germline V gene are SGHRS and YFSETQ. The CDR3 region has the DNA TGCGCCAGCAGCTTCACCGGGACAGGGAGGACCGAGCAGTACTTC. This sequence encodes CASSFTGTGRTEQYF.

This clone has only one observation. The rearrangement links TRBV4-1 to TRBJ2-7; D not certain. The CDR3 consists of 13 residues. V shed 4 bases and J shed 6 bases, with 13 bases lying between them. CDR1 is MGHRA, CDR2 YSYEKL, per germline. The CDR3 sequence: CASSPVGSREQYF. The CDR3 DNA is TGCGCCAGCAGCCCCGTGGGAAGCCGCGAGCAGTACTTC.

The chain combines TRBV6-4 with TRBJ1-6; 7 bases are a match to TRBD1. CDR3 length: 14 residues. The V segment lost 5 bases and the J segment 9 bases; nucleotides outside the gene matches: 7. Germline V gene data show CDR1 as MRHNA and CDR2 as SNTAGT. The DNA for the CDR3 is TGTGCCAGCAGTTCGACAGGGAGTGGTTCACCCCTCCACTTT. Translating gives CASSSTGSGSPLHF.

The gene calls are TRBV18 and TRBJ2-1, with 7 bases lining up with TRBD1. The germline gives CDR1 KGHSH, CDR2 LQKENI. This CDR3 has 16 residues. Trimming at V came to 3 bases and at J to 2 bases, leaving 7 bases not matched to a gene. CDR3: CASSPNRGFTYNEQFF. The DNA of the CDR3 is TGTGCCAGCTCACCGAACAGGGGATTCACCTACAATGAGCAGTTCTTC.

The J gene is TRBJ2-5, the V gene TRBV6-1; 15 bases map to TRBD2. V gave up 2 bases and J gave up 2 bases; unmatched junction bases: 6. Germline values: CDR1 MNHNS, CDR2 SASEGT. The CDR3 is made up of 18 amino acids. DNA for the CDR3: TGTGCCAGCAGTGAAATGAGGACTAGCGGGAGGGTACAAGAGACCCAGTACTTC. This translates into CASSEMRTSGRVQETQYF.

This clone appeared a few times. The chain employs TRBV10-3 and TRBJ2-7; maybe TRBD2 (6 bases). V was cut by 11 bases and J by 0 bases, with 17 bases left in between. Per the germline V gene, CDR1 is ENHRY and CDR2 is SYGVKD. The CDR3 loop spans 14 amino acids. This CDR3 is CASRRDLSSYEQYF. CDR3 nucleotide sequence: TGTGCCTCTCGGCGGGACTTGAGCTCCTACGAGCAGTACTTC.

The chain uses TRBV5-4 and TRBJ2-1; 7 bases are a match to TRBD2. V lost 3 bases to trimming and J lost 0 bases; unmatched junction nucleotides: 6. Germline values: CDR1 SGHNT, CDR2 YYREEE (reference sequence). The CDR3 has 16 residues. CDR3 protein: CASSWGGLSSYNEQFF. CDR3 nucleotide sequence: TGTGCCAGCAGCTGGGGAGGGTTGAGCTCCTACAATGAGCAGTTCTTC.

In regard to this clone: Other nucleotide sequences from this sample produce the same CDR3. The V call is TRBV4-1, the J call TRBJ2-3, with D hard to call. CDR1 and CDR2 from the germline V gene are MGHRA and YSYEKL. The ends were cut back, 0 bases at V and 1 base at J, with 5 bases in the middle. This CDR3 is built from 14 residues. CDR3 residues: CASSQDFGTDTQYF. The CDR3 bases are TGCGCCAGCAGCCAAGATTTTGGCACAGATACGCAGTATTTT.

Here the CDR3 DNA reads TGTGCCAGCAGCCAAGCACCGGGGGGCGGTCAGCCCCAGCATTTT. The encoded protein is CASSQAPGGGQPQHF. The rearrangement joins TRBV3-1 (or the pseudogene TRBV3-2) to TRBJ1-5; possible D gene TRBD1, 6 bases. Trimming left V 1 base short and J 6 bases short, with 13 bases between. CDR1 is LGHDT and CDR2 is YNNKEL in the germline V gene (reference sequence). This CDR3 spans 15 amino acids.

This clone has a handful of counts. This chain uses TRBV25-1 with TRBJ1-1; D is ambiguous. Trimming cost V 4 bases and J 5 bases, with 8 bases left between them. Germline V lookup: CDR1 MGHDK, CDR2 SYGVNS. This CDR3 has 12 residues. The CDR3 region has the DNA TGTGCCAGCAGTGCTAGAGCAACTGAAGCTTTCTTT. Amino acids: CASSARATEAFF.

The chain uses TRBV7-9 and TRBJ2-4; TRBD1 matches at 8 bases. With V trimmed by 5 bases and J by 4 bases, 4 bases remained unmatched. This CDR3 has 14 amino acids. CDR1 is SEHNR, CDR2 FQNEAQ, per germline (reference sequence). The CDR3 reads CASSPDRAKNIQYF. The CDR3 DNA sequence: TGTGCCAGCAGCCCGGACAGGGCTAAAAACATTCAGTACTTC.

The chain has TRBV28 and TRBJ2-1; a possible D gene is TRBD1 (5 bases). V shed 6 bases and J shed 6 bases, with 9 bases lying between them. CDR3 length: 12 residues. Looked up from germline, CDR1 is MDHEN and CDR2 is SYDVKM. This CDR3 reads CASSQGGNEQFF. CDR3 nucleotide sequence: TGTGCCAGCAGCCAGGGTGGCAATGAGCAGTTCTTC.